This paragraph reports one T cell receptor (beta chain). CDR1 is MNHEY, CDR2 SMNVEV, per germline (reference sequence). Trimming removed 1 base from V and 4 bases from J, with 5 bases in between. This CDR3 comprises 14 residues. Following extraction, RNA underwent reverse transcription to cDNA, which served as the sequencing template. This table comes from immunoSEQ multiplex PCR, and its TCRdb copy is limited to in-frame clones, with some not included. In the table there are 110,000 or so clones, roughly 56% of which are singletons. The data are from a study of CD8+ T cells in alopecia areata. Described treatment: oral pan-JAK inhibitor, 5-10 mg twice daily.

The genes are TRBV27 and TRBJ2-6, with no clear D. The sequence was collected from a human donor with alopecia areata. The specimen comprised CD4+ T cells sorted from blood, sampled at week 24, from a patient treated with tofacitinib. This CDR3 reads CASSLLRGANVLTF. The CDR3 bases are TGTGCCAGCAGTTTATTACGCGGGGCCAACGTCCTGACTTTC.